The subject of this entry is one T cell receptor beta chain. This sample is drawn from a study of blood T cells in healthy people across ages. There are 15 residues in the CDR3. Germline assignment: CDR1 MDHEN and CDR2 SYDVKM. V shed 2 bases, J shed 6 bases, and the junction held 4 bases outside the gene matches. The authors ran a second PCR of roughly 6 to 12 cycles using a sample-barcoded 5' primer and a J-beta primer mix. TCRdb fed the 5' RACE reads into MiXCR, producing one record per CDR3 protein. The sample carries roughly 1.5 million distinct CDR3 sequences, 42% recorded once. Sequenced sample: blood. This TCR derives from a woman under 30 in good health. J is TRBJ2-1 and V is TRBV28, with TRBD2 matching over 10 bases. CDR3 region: CASSLGTSDRNEQFF. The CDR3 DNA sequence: TGTGCCAGCAGTTTAGGGACTAGCGATCGCAATGAGCAGTTCTTC.